Listed below are T cell receptor beta chains from one sample, sequenced in a study of OX40 agonist ivuxolimab in advanced cancers. Libraries were prepared by immunoSEQ multiplex PCR; TCRdb keeps only in-frame clonotypes and omits some of them. The sample lists 30,000 to 35,000 clones, around 80% occurring once. Sequences were derived from CD4+ or CD8+ T cells sorted from blood, sampled in a trial of the OX40 agonist ivuxolimab. The origin of the receptors is an adult with an advanced solid tumor such as melanoma, head and neck, liver or kidney cancer. Each CDR3 is given with its conserved first and last residue. The D gene is left open where the match is weak. Some rows have no size entry. The others give once, few or many, or a class for an expanded clone.

d_call | clone_size | j_call | v_call | cdr3_aa | cdr3_nt
- | - | TRBJ1-2 | TRBV5-1 | CASSLRQAYGYTF | TGCGCCAGCAGCTTGAGGCAGGCCTATGGCTACACCTTC
- | - | TRBJ1-2 | TRBV7-9 | CASSSGPVGGYTF | TGTGCCAGCAGCTCTGGACCTGTTGGGGGCTACACCTTC
- | - | TRBJ1-2 | TRBV6-1 | CASSELAGGGYTF | TGTGCCAGCAGTGAGTTGGCGGGTGGTGGCTACACCTTC
TRBD2 | - | TRBJ2-1 | TRBV11-2 | CASSPGLAVLNEQFF | TGTGCCAGCAGCCCCGGACTAGCGGTGCTGAATGAGCAGTTCTTC
TRBD1 | - | TRBJ1-3 | TRBV10-3 | CAIKSDRDGNTIYF | TGTGCCATCAAATCGGACAGGGACGGAAACACCATATATTTT
- | - | TRBJ1-1 | TRBV18 | CASSEGASNTEAFF | TGTGCCAGCTCAGAAGGGGCTTCAAACACTGAAGCTTTCTTT
- | - | TRBJ1-3 | TRBV25-1 | CASSDFPDSGNTIYF | TGTGCCAGCAGTGACTTCCCCGACTCTGGAAACACCATATATTTT
- | - | TRBJ1-3 | TRBV7-8 | CASSLGPLTSGNTIYF | TGTGCCAGCAGCTTAGGCCCCCTTACCTCTGGAAACACCATATATTTT
TRBD1 | - | TRBJ1-2 | TRBV6-6 | CASSEQTGRGYTF | TGTGCCAGCAGCGAGCAGACAGGGAGAGGCTACACCTTC
- | - | TRBJ2-2 | TRBV19 | CASSIVDTGELFF | TGTGCCAGTAGTATAGTAGACACCGGGGAGCTGTTTTTT
- | - | TRBJ2-2 | TRBV27 | CACTLGPSENTGELFF | TGTGCCTGTACCCTCGGACCCTCGGAGAACACCGGGGAGCTGTTTTTT
- | - | TRBJ1-5 | TRBV7-2 | CASSERTAPYQPQHF | TGTGCCAGCAGCGAACGGACGGCCCCATATCAGCCCCAGCATTTT
- | - | TRBJ2-1 | TRBV9 | CASSSRRGLISYNEQFF | TGTGCCAGCAGCTCACGGAGGGGGCTAATATCCTACAATGAGCAGTTCTTC
TRBD1 | - | TRBJ1-2 | TRBV18 | CASSPTTGSGYTF | TGTGCCAGCTCACCCACGACAGGGTCTGGCTACACCTTC
- | - | TRBJ1-6 | TRBV5-5 | CASREGGITAPLHF | TGTGCCAGCAGAGAGGGGGGGATCACGGCACCCCTCCACTTT
- | - | TRBJ2-3 | TRBV5-1 | CASTGNRASTDTQYF | TGCGCCAGCACCGGAAACAGGGCTAGCACAGATACGCAGTATTTT
- | - | TRBJ2-2 | TRBV5-1 | CASSVGDPNTGELFF | TGCGCCAGCAGCGTGGGGGACCCGAACACCGGGGAGCTGTTTTTT
TRBD1 | - | TRBJ1-2 | TRBV30 | CAWGDRARSNYTF | TGTGCCTGGGGAGACAGGGCTCGAAGTAACTACACCTTC
TRBD1 | - | TRBJ1-4 | TRBV14 | CASSRWDRGNEKLFF | TGTGCCAGCAGCCGCTGGGACAGGGGGAATGAAAAACTGTTTTTT
TRBD2 | - | TRBJ2-3 | TRBV9 | CASRPGGGSTDTQYF | TGTGCCAGCAGACCCGGCGGGGGGAGCACAGATACGCAGTATTTT
- | - | TRBJ1-5 | TRBV7-9 | CASSDSISNQPQHF | TGTGCCAGCAGCGACAGCATCAGCAATCAGCCCCAGCATTTT
- | - | TRBJ1-1 | TRBV28 | CASSLPGTDTEAFF | TGTGCCAGCAGTTTACCCGGGACCGACACTGAAGCTTTCTTT
- | - | TRBJ2-6 | TRBV6-5 | CASSAQTSGANVLTF | TGTGCCAGCAGTGCCCAAACCTCTGGGGCCAACGTCCTGACTTTC
- | - | TRBJ2-5 | TRBV7-9 | CASSLAVLETQYF | TGTGCCAGCAGCTTAGCTGTCCTAGAGACCCAGTACTTC
TRBD2 | medium-sized | TRBJ2-1 | TRBV7-3 | CASSSGLSREQFF | TGTGCCAGCAGCTCGGGACTATCCCGTGAGCAGTTCTTC